This T cell receptor beta chain was recovered during a study of cytomegalovirus exposure and HLA in healthy donors. With regard to this clone: Its antigen is not known.

The germline V and J ends were trimmed by 5 bases and 4 bases, with 21 bases remaining between them. CDR3 length: 16 residues. The germline CDR1 and CDR2 sequences are SGHAT and FQNNGV. Overall study results and limits: TCR beta V segments were, for the most part, productive about 87% or about 30% of the time in an earlier analysis. It was about 180 TCR beta chains that were listed as cytomegalovirus-associated.

The PCR contained 60 Vbeta and 13 Jbeta primers. Sequenced by immunoSEQ multiplex PCR; TCRdb stores in-frame clones only, minus some. This sample has some 160,000 clones; roughly 80% occur once, and the top ten carry 4% to 4.5%. The origin of this receptor is a woman between 35 and 50 years old in good health and CMV-seropositive. The sequenced sample was PBMCs. V gene TRBV11-2 combines with J gene TRBJ2-7; D is possibly TRBD2 (6 bases). CDR3 DNA sequence: TGTGCCAGCAGCACTCGGGACTCCGAATCTCCTTACGAGCAGTACTTC. It translates to CASSTRDSESPYEQYF.